A selection of T cell receptor beta chains follows, all from one sample in a study of T cell changes during pregnancy in multiple sclerosis. TCRdb's copy holds only in-frame clones and misses some; the assay was immunoSEQ multiplex PCR. The table lists tens of thousands of clones, almost 90% of them singletons. The starting material was peripheral blood, obtained in the first trimester of pregnancy. These receptors came from a female donor in good health, enrolled as a control in a pregnancy study. Each CDR3 is given without its conserved first and last residue.

j_gene | v_gene | CDR3aa
TRBJ2-6 | TRBV9 | ASSGRRANVLT
TRBJ2-7 | TRBV11-2 | ASSLGSGGVHSYEQY
TRBJ2-1 | TRBV7-9 | ASSLSAGYNEQF
TRBJ2-3 | TRBV10-1 | AKKTGRDTQY
TRBJ2-7 | TRBV6-6 | ASRLAVTYEQY
TRBJ1-2 | TRBV5-3 | ARSLAPWQANYGYT
TRBJ2-1 | TRBV5-8 | ASSLAPSGGFYNEQF
TRBJ2-1 | TRBV7-9 | ASSPFGGGAPSSYNEQF
TRBJ1-2 | TRBV6-5 | ASFNSGEITGGYT
TRBJ2-7 | TRBV7-9 | ASSTTLTYEQY
TRBJ2-3 | TRBV29-1 | SVEYGSSGPDTQY
TRBJ1-1 | TRBV5-8 | ASSRGQRGTEAF
TRBJ2-7 | TRBV28 | ATSGRPYEQY
TRBJ2-5 | TRBV2 | ASREGQGAEETQY
TRBJ2-3 | TRBV28 | ASSHEGLAGVGHTQY
TRBJ1-2 | TRBV4-1 | ASSQAGYGYT
TRBJ2-5 | TRBV10-1 | ASSVKETQY
TRBJ1-6 | TRBV6-1 | ASSDTGSSYNSPLH
TRBJ2-7 | TRBV6-5 | ASSARGRYEQY
TRBJ1-5 | TRBV28 | ASSHGETGLTQPQH
TRBJ2-7 | TRBV6-5 | ASSYSGTDYEQY
TRBJ1-2 | TRBV5-5 | ASRHTGDKDGYT
TRBJ2-2 | TRBV30 | AWTAARDLNTGELF
TRBJ2-5 | TRBV18 | ASSPPGGPGETQY
TRBJ1-5 | TRBV28 | ASSASLQPQH
TRBJ2-1 | TRBV27 | ASSFASGKRNEQF
TRBJ2-3 | TRBV2 | AGQGRTDTQY
TRBJ1-1 | TRBV11-2 | ASSTQTGGVAF
TRBJ2-7 | TRBV7-2 | ASSSRIWGLVEQY
TRBJ2-1 | TRBV29-1 | SVGSRGPDNEQF
TRBJ2-2 | TRBV4-1 | ASSQDVAGNTGELF